This TCR beta chain was observed in a study of blood T cell repertoires in COVID-19 (dated by TCRdb to the early 2020s). Regarding the complete study: Samples covering the acute and convalescent phases of COVID-19 were provided by collaborators in the United States, Italy and Spain. The prospective study material was composed of cDNA or gDNA derived from T cells, B-cell-depleted T cells, or PBMCs. The dataset comprised deeply sampled blood TCRbeta repertoires from subjects exposed to, actively infected with, or recovered from COVID-19. The repertoires were released in a freely available public database intended as a resource for research on the immune response to SARS-CoV-2. The samples were drawn from two sources: the first 160 participants of the ongoing ImmuneRACE study, and over 1,000 subjects contributed by 6 global collaborators. Sample metadata almost always included a de-identified subject ID, COVID-19 status, age in years and sex. Where HLA class I and class II types were available, the types were taken from metadata supplied by the sample provider, not from assay-based typing. Beyond this particular receptor, the publication reports: How much clinical and demographic metadata was included differed by source and by participant, and the metadata was provided uncurated.

Whole blood was collected in K2EDTA tubes by collaborating institutions according to the institutions' own protocols. Collaborator samples were shipped for TCRbeta analysis as frozen whole blood, isolated PBMCs, or DNA extracted from either sample type. V loses 4 bases at its end and J loses 4 bases; junction bases beyond the gene matches: 20. The CDR3 numbers 21 residues from cysteine through phenylalanine. Of all the DNA, just the CDR3 is kept, 63 bases in frame from base 1. According to the germline V gene, CDR1 reads SGDLS and CDR2 reads YYNGEE. With regard to this clone: The target of this receptor is not known. Base qualities were left out, and no much larger clone turns up one base away.

The immunoSEQ Assay, a bias-controlled multiplex PCR, was used to amplify TCRbeta CDR3 regions from genomic DNA. Per the original workflow: The number of nucleated cells in each sample was estimated from the amplification of reference gene primers within the assay. Sequence reads were collapsed and filtered to measure the absolute abundance of every unique TCRbeta CDR3 rearrangement. Productive Simpson clonality was computed per sample as the square root of Simpson's diversity index over productive rearrangements. TCRdb took over this immuneACCESS table, retaining in-frame rearrangements with V and J assigned. Such tables are incomplete; in checked studies, under half of the missing clones stem from an unresolved V gene, and the remainder is unexplained. V, J and clone size derive from that table, while D and trimming were established from the DNA sequence. Present in this sample are tens of thousands of clones, roughly 80% of which were seen just once. Jointly, the top ten make up more than 8% of the sample.

The specimen sequenced was peripheral blood. The receptor comes from a man in his 60s in a cohort sampled during active COVID-19. Rearrangement joined TRBV9 to TRBJ2-2; 12 central nucleotides agree with TRBD1. CDR3 reads: CASSPKPPGTGGKTATGELFF. In nucleotide form, the sequence is TGTGCCAGCAGCCCCAAACCCCCCGGGACAGGGGGCAAGACGGCCACCGGGGAGCTGTTTTTT.